A single sample is the source of the 8 T cell receptor beta chains below, sequenced in a study of blood T cells in healthy people across ages (dated by TCRdb to the mid-2010s). The library was generated by 5' RACE. The instrument given in TCRdb is Illumina HiSeq 2500. A second PCR of roughly 7 to 11 cycles was performed with a sample-barcoded 5' primer and a J-beta primer mix. Using fastp at Q25 and MiXCR, TCRdb reprocessed the public reads and kept productive beta chains. Each record represents a unique CDR3 protein, reported with the most common genes and DNA among its rows. The table for this sample lists roughly 2 million distinct CDR3 sequences; about 50% of them were counted only once. The ten largest make up over 2% of the sample. The specimen sequenced was blood. The receptors stem from a woman in her 40s in good health.

This clonotype was detected a few times. The gene calls are TRBV2 and TRBJ1-2; the match to TRBD1 covers 8 bases. The germline V gene has CDR1 SNHLY and CDR2 FYNNEI. Trimming removed 5 bases from V and 8 bases from J; junction bases left unmatched: 13. The length of the CDR3 is 15 residues. The CDR3 protein is CASSSVIGQGEGYTF. CDR3 in DNA: TGTGCCAGCAGTTCCGTGATCGGACAGGGAGAAGGCTACACCTTC.

The V gene is TRBV28, the J gene TRBJ2-1, with 13 bases identical to TRBD2. The CDR3 runs to 19 residues. Losses at the gene ends were 2 bases for V and 6 bases for J; bases not matched to a gene: 13. CDR1 is MDHEN, CDR2 SYDVKM, per germline. The CDR3 spells CASSLLLGTSGTSGNEQFF. The DNA of the CDR3 is TGTGCCAGCAGTTTACTTTTAGGGACTAGCGGGACCTCAGGCAATGAGCAGTTCTTC.

The V and J genes are TRBV2 and TRBJ2-5, with 7 bases fitting TRBD2. The CDR3 length is 17 residues. J was trimmed by 4 bases and V by 2 bases; bases with no gene match: 13. CDR1 SNHLY and CDR2 FYNNEI come from the germline V gene. In nucleotides, the CDR3 is TGTGCCAGCAGTGAATCTTCCGGGGGGAAAATCAGAGAGACCCAGTACTTC. Translated: CASSESSGGKIRETQYF.

The table lists this clonotype with many counts. The chain links TRBV20-1 to TRBJ2-3; unclear D gene. CDR3 length: 11 amino acids. Between the trimmed V and J ends, which lost 3 bases and 2 bases, there was a span of 3 bases. CDR1 and CDR2 from the germline V gene are DFQATT and SNEGSKA (reference sequence). For the CDR3, the DNA is TGCAGTGCTAGGCTCACAGATACGCAGTATTTT. Residues: CSARLTDTQYF.

The J gene is TRBJ1-5, the V gene TRBV20-1; D is unclear. The V gene lost 5 bases and the J gene lost 2 bases, with 13 bases spanning the gap. Germline assignment: CDR1 DFQATT and CDR2 SNEGSKA (reference sequence). This CDR3 is built from 14 residues. CDR3 residues: CSALPDRGNQPQHF. Written as DNA, the CDR3 is TGCAGTGCTCTCCCTGATAGGGGCAATCAGCCCCAGCATTTT.

This clonotype was observed many times. This chain joins TRBV21-1 and TRBJ2-1; no check of the table's D call, TRBD1, against the DNA was made. TRBV21-1 is a listed pseudogene. The CDR3 contains 15 residues. The CDR3 sequence: CARGLRPGHYNEQFF. CDR3 coding DNA: TGTGCCAGAGGCCTTCGGCCCGGCCACTACAATGAGCAGTTCTTC.

This clonotype was recorded a few times. V and J are TRBV5-1 and TRBJ2-6; TRBD1 might be the D (6 bases). Trimming cost V 2 bases and J 0 bases, with 18 bases left between them. Germline values: CDR1 SGHRS, CDR2 YFSETQ. This CDR3 has 19 residues. The CDR3: CASSFGAGASPSGANVLTF. The CDR3 region has the DNA TGCGCCAGCAGCTTCGGAGCAGGGGCTTCCCCCTCTGGGGCCAACGTCCTGACTTTC.

This clonotype occurred many times. The J gene is TRBJ2-7, the V gene TRBV29-1; D remains ambiguous. Germline values: CDR1 SQVTM, CDR2 ANQGSEA. The CDR3 runs to 12 residues. Between the trimmed V and J ends, which lost 0 bases and 3 bases, there was a span of 6 bases. CDR3 amino acids: CSVEENIYEQYF. The CDR3 coding sequence is TGCAGCGTTGAAGAGAACATCTACGAGCAGTACTTC.